This T cell receptor beta chain derives from a study (dated by TCRdb to between 2014 and 2017). Concerning the study at large: The study examined whether tumor-infiltrating Tregs in breast cancer are drawn from blood Tregs or arise in situ by conversion from other CD4+ T cell subsets.

General findings and caveats noted by the study authors: Validation in the larger cohort was restricted to a single TCR beta V-J rearrangement rather than whole repertoires. The greatest overlap of tumor-infiltrating Treg TCR alpha and beta sequences was observed with tumor naive CD4+ T cells, followed by blood naive CD4+ T cells. In terms of TCR gene usage, tumor memory CD4+ T cells clustered together with blood and lymph node memory CD4+ cells, as well as with lymph node naive CD4+ cells.

Memory CD4+ T cells were isolated as CD4+CD45RO+CD25- cells. Tregs, naive and memory CD4+ T cells from tumor, blood and ipsilateral draining lymph nodes of five breast cancer patients underwent full-length TCR alpha and beta sequencing. Ficoll density gradient centrifugation was used to isolate mononuclear cells from lymph nodes or from 45 to 50 ml of peripheral blood. A purity exceeding 90% was confirmed by FACS for the sorted cell populations. Amplification of full-length TCR variable regions was done by 5' RACE PCR using constant-region reverse primers, and this step was followed by semi-nested PCR with Nested Universal Primer A. The ReliaPrep RNA Cell Miniprep System was used to extract total RNA, which was then reverse transcribed into 5'RACE-ready cDNA with the SMARTer RACE 5'/3' Kit. Multiplex adaptors were used to barcode full-length TCR alpha and beta libraries, and the barcoded libraries were sequenced on an Illumina MiSeq. The original methods were these. Sequencing data were pooled across the five patients for each of nine subset-tissue groups and compared by unsupervised clustering of TCR gene usage. Repertoire similarity was calculated with the Morisita-Horn index, weighting shared sequences by their contribution to each repertoire. TCRdb reanalyzed the raw reads on its own, using fastp at Q25 for trimming and MiXCR for clone calling, and kept in-frame beta chains. Each entry is one CDR3 protein sequence, shown with its most common DNA and genes. TCRdb's processing, not the study's, gives the V and J calls here. The sample contains about 8,600 distinct CDR3 sequences, about a sixth of them found a single time. Roughly 3.4% of the sample goes to the ten largest clones.

In the germline V gene, CDR1 corresponds to MNHNS and CDR2 to SASEGT. Clipping removes 4 bases from V and 9 bases from J, with 7 as the unmatched junction base count. The CDR3 has 14 amino acids, counting the end cysteine and phenylalanine. Only the CDR3 DNA is retained, 42 bases long and in frame from the first base. On this clonotype itself: Its antigen target is currently unknown. This sequence may be a read error, since a much larger clone differs from it by one base.

The chain is encoded by TRBV6-1 joined to TRBJ2-1; 9 bases in between match TRBD2. The receptor's source is a female donor with breast cancer. Sequencing used memory CD4+ T cells sorted from blood. The cell subset or site label, read with the paper, signifies: memory CD4+ T cells, CD4+CD45RO+CD25-. The CDR3 reads CASSVSGTSTEQFF. The DNA sequence is TGTGCCAGCAGTGTATCCGGGACTAGCACTGAGCAGTTCTTC.